This T cell receptor (beta chain) was sequenced during a study of OX40 agonist ivuxolimab in advanced cancers. The CDR3 spans 15 residues. Trimming shortened V by 4 bases and J by 5 bases, and 16 bases separated the two germline ends. CDR1 is SGHRS and CDR2 is YFSETQ in the germline V gene. TCRdb keeps only in-frame clones here, not all; method: immunoSEQ multiplex PCR. The table records about 88,000 clones, approximately 85% of them present only once. The receptor comes from an adult with an advanced solid tumor such as melanoma, head and neck, liver or kidney cancer. The chain couples TRBV5-1 to TRBJ2-4, with a weak D call TRBD2 (5 bases). The source material was CD4+ or CD8+ T cells sorted from blood, sampled in a trial of the OX40 agonist ivuxolimab. The CDR3, as DNA: TGCGCCAGCAGCCCCGGTAGTACTAGTGAAAACATTCAGTACTTC. Its protein product is CASSPGSTSENIQYF. Drawing the rest from reference TRBV5-1 and TRBJ2-4, the complete variable domain is KAGVTQTPRYLIKTRGQQVTLSCSPISGHRSVSWYQQTPGQGLQFLFEYFSETQRNKGNFPGRFSGRQFSNSRSEMNVSTLELGDSALYLCASSPGSTSENIQYFGAGTRLSVL.